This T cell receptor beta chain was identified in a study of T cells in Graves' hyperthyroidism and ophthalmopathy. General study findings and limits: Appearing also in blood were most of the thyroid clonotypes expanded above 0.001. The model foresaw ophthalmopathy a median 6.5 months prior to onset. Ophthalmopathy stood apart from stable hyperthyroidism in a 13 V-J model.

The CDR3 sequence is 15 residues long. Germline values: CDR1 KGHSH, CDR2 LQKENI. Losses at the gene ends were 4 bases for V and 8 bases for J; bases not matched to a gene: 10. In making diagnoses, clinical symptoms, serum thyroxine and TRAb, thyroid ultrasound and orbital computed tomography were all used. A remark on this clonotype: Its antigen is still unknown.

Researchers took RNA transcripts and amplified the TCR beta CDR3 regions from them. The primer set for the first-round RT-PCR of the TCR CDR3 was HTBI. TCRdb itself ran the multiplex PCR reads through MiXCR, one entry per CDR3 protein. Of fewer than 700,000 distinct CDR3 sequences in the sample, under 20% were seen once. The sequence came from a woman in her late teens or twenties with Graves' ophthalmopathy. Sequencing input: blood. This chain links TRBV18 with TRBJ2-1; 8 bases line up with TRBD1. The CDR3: CASSRRTGTRDEQFF. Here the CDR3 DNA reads TGTGCCAGCTCACGACGGACAGGGACACGGGATGAGCAGTTCTTC.